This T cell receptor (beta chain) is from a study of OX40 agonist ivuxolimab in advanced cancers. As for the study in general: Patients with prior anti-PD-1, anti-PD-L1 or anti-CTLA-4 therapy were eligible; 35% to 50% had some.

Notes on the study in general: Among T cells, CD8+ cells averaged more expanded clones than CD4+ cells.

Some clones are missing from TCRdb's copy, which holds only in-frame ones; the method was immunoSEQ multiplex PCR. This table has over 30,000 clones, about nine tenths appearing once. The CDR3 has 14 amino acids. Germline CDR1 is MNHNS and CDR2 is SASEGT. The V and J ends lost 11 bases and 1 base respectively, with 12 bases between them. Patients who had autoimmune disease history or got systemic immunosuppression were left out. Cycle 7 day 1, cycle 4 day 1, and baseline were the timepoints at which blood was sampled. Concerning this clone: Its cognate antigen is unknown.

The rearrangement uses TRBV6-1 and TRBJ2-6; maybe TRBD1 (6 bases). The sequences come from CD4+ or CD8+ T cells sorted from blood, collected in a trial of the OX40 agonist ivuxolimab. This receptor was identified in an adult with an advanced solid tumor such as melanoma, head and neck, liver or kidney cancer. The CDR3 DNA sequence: TGTGCCCTACAGGGTTCGTCTGGGGCCAACGTCCTGACTTTC. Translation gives CALQGSSGANVLTF.